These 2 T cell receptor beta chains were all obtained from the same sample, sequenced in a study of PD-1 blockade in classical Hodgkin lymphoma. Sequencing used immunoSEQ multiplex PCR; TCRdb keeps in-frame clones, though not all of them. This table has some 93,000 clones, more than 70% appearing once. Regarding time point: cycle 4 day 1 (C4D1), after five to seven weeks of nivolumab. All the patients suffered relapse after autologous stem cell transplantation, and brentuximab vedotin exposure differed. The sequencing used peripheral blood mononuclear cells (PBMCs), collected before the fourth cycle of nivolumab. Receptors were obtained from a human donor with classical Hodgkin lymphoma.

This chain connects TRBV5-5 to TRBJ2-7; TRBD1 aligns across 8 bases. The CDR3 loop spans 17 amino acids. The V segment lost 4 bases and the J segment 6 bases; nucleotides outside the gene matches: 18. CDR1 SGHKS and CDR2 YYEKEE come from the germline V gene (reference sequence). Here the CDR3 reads CASSPHTLTGAPGEQYF. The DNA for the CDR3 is TGTGCCAGCAGCCCCCACACCTTGACAGGGGCGCCGGGCGAGCAGTACTTC.

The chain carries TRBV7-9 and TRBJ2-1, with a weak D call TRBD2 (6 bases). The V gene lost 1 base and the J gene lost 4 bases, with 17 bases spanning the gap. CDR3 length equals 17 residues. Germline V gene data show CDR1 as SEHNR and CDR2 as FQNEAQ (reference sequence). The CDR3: CASSLGGGRGRYNEQFF. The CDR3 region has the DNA TGTGCCAGCAGCTTAGGTGGAGGGCGGGGACGGTACAATGAGCAGTTCTTC.